Listed here are 21 T cell receptor beta chains from one sample, sequenced in a study of blood T cells in healthy people across ages. Through a sample-barcoded 5' primer and a J-beta primer mix, a second PCR was run for roughly 6 to 12 cycles. One entry per CDR3 protein, called by TCRdb with MiXCR from the 5' RACE reads. The repertoire has around 780,000 distinct CDR3 sequences, approximately 24% of them found once; the top ten carry 2.5% to 3.5%. This sample also belongs to another study, concerning T cells of mothers and their children.

Specimen: blood. The origin of the receptors is a boy between 10 and 17 years old in good health.

This clonotype was counted a few times. The chain uses TRBV6-5 and TRBJ1-2; D possibly corresponds to TRBD1 (6 bases). Trimming removed 6 bases from V and 4 bases from J, with 15 bases in between. Germline CDR1 and CDR2: MNHEY and SVGAGI. The CDR3 extends over 14 amino acids. The CDR3 sequence is CASSPLQGTYGYTF. Written as DNA, the CDR3 is TGTGCCAGCAGCCCGTTACAGGGTACCTATGGCTACACCTTC.

This clonotype turned up a few times. This chain joins TRBV27 and TRBJ1-1; 9 nucleotides align to TRBD1. CDR3 length: 14 amino acids. Trimming cost V 5 bases and J 4 bases; bases outside gene matches: 5. In germline, CDR1 is MNHEY, CDR2 SMNVEV (reference sequence). The CDR3 here is CASSPVTGGTEAFF. The CDR3 nucleotides are TGTGCCAGCAGTCCAGTGACAGGGGGCACTGAAGCTTTCTTT.

This clonotype showed up just a few times. The chain uses TRBV18 and TRBJ2-5, with D uncertain. The V gene's germline CDR1 is KGHSH and CDR2 LQKENI. The CDR3 runs to 16 residues. V was clipped by 2 bases and J by 4 bases, with 17 bases between them. CDR3 coding DNA: TGTGCCAGCTCACCAGAGACCGCGATTATCGGAGAGACCCAGTACTTC. This codes for CASSPETAIIGETQYF.

This clonotype was detected only a few times. V usage is TRBV15 and J usage is TRBJ1-4, with 10 nucleotides matching TRBD1. The CDR3 consists of 16 residues. The ends lost 0 bases at V and 6 bases at J; junction bases unmatched: 4. Germline loops: CDR1 LNHNV, CDR2 YYDKDF (reference sequence). This CDR3 reads CATSRDPGQGYEKLFF. CDR3 DNA: TGTGCCACCAGCAGAGATCCGGGACAGGGGTATGAAAAACTGTTTTTT. The variable domain in full, completed from reference TRBV15 and TRBJ1-4, reads DAMVIQNPRYQVTQFGKPVTLSCSQTLNHNVMYWYQQKSSQAPKLLFHYYDKDFNNEADTPDNFQSRRPNTSFCFLDIRSPGLGDTAMYLCATSRDPGQGYEKLFFGSGTQLSVL.

This clonotype came up many times. The chain uses TRBV12-3 or TRBV12-4 and TRBJ2-5; 14 nucleotides line up with TRBD2. The CDR3 covers 15 residues. V shed 5 bases, J shed 5 bases, and the junction held 4 bases outside the gene matches. This CDR3 reads CASSPGTSGGETQYF. The CDR3, as DNA: TGTGCCAGCAGTCCAGGGACTAGCGGGGGTGAGACCCAGTACTTC.

This clonotype was counted between two and nine times. Its ends do not fully match the called genes, so a read error is possible. The chain uses TRBV15 and TRBJ2-5, with TRBD1 matching over 7 bases. The length of the CDR3 is 15 residues. The germline V gene has CDR1 LNHNV and CDR2 YYDKDF (reference sequence). The CDR3 DNA sequence: TGTGCCACCAGCAGAGATAGGACAGGCCAAGAGACCCGGTACTTC. This translates into CATSRDRTGQETRYF.

The V gene is TRBV7-6, the J gene TRBJ1-4, with a tentative D call TRBD1 (5 bases). Germline V gene sequence: CDR1 SGHVS, CDR2 FNYEAQ. Trimming pared 5 bases from V and 10 bases from J, leaving 20 bases between. This CDR3 is 15 amino acids long. The CDR3 DNA sequence: TGTGCCAGCAGCCGGGGGTATGGGGACTTTCGAAAACTGTTTTTT. Translating it yields CASSRGYGDFRKLFF. The complete variable domain, with remaining parts taken from reference TRBV7-6 and TRBJ1-4, reads GAGVSQSPRYKVTKRGQDVALRCDPISGHVSLYWYRQALGQGPEFLTYFNYEAQQDKSGLPNDRFSAERPEGSISTLTIQRTEQRDSAMYRCASSRGYGDFRKLFFGSGTQLSVL.

This clonotype has more than one count but fewer than ten. The rearrangement links TRBV4-1 to TRBJ1-4; D ambiguous. This CDR3 contains 13 residues. V dropped 0 bases and J dropped 7 bases, with 6 bases sitting between them. The V gene's germline CDR1 is MGHRA and CDR2 YSYEKL. CDR3 bases: TGCGCCAGCAGCCAAGATCCGTTTGAAAAACTGTTTTTT. Amino acids: CASSQDPFEKLFF.

The table lists this clonotype with a few counts. The rearrangement links TRBV20-1 to TRBJ2-7; the match to TRBD1 covers 7 bases. Losses at the gene ends were 5 bases for V and 2 bases for J; bases not matched to a gene: 9. The CDR3 totals 14 residues. CDR1 is DFQATT, CDR2 SNEGSKA, per germline (reference sequence). The CDR3 DNA is TGCAGTGCTCGAAGGGGGCACAATCCCTACGAGCAGTACTTC. Translated: CSARRGHNPYEQYF.

The genes are TRBV29-1 and TRBJ2-5; D is perhaps TRBD2 (6 bases). Trimming pared 7 bases from V and 11 bases from J, leaving 29 bases between. Looked up from germline, CDR1 is SQVTM and CDR2 is ANQGSEA. The CDR3 contains 15 residues. The CDR3 DNA follows: TGCAGCGCGGCGCCTTTAAAGGCTCATCGGGAGAAGCAGTACTTC. As protein: CSAAPLKAHREKQYF. Complete variable domain (other parts from reference TRBV29-1 and TRBJ2-5): SAVISQKPSRDICQRGTSLTIQCQVDSQVTMMFWYRQQPGQSLTLIATANQGSEATYESGFVIDKFPISRPNLTFSTLTVSNMSPEDSSIYLCSAAPLKAHREKQYFGPGTRLLVL.

This clonotype was counted only a few times. The chain joins TRBV2 to TRBJ2-7; weak D call: TRBD2 (5 bases). V lost 5 bases, J lost 5 bases, and 19 bases lay in between. This CDR3 region has 15 residues. The V gene's germline CDR1 is SNHLY and CDR2 FYNNEI. CDR3: CASSQDPLEGNEQYF. CDR3 coding DNA: TGTGCCAGCAGTCAAGACCCACTTGAGGGCAACGAGCAGTACTTC.

This clonotype turned up a few times. The chain joins TRBV30 to TRBJ2-7; D tentatively fits TRBD1 or TRBD2 (5 bases each). This CDR3 is built from 13 residues. With 3 bases removed from V and 5 bases from J, the gap between germline ends came to 14 bases. Germline V gene sequence: CDR1 GTSNPN, CDR2 SVGIG (reference sequence). CDR3: CAWRRDPRDEQYF. The CDR3 DNA is TGTGCCTGGAGAAGGGACCCTCGGGACGAGCAGTACTTC.

The rearrangement links TRBV12-3 or TRBV12-4 to TRBJ2-5, with TRBD1 as a possible D gene (5 bases). This CDR3 contains 15 residues. Trimming removed 5 bases from V and 3 bases from J, with 16 bases in between. CDR3 in amino acids: CASSPDRMVKETQYF. CDR3 DNA sequence: TGTGCCAGCAGTCCCGACAGAATGGTGAAAGAGACCCAGTACTTC.

This clonotype was observed a few times. V is TRBV10-2 and J is TRBJ2-7, with D perhaps TRBD1 (5 bases). Germline V CDR1 and CDR2: WSHSY, SAAADI. Deletions cut 3 bases from V and 6 bases from J, with 6 bases between. The CDR3 totals 11 residues. CDR3 in DNA: TGCGCCAGCAGTGAAGGGGCCGAGCAGTACTTC. Its protein product is CASSEGAEQYF.

This clonotype was recorded a few times. This chain joins TRBV29-1 and TRBJ2-1; D possibly matches TRBD1 or TRBD2 (5 bases each). Germline V gene sequence: CDR1 SQVTM, CDR2 ANQGSEA. The germline V and J ends were trimmed by 6 bases and 2 bases, with 8 bases remaining between them. The length of the CDR3 is 12 residues. CDR3 residues: CSVRDPYNEQFF. As DNA, the CDR3 is TGCAGCGTCAGGGACCCCTACAATGAGCAGTTCTTC.

This clonotype has just a few counts. The V gene is TRBV30, the J gene TRBJ1-5; TRBD1 matches 8 bases. Unmatched junction bases numbered 10, after V lost 8 bases and J lost 1 base. The CDR3 is 15 residues long. Germline V gene lookup returns CDR1 GTSNPN and CDR2 SVGIG (reference sequence). The DNA for the CDR3 is TGTGCCCTCGGGGCAGGGGGCTGGAGCAATCAGCCCCAGCATTTT. The encoded protein is CALGAGGWSNQPQHF.

There are a few counts of this clonotype. The chain couples TRBV27 to TRBJ1-1, with D maybe TRBD1 (5 bases). V was trimmed by 4 bases and J by 4 bases, leaving 13 bases between them. The CDR3 covers 14 residues. Germline-derived CDR1 and CDR2 are MNHEY and SMNVEV (reference sequence). CDR3 protein: CASSWEGSITEAFF. DNA for the CDR3: TGTGCCAGCAGTTGGGAGGGGTCGATCACTGAAGCTTTCTTT.

The chain combines TRBV29-1 with TRBJ2-1, with a possible D match to TRBD1 (6 bases). Germline loops: CDR1 SQVTM, CDR2 ANQGSEA. CDR3 length: 12 residues. Trimming shortened V by 8 bases and J by 9 bases, and 17 bases separated the two germline ends. The CDR3 reads CSMGAAISEQFF. The CDR3 bases are TGCAGCATGGGGGCGGCTATTAGTGAGCAGTTCTTC.

V gene TRBV6-5 combines with J gene TRBJ2-7; weak D call: TRBD1 (5 bases). CDR1 is MNHEY and CDR2 is SVGAGI in the germline V gene. The CDR3 runs to 15 residues. V was pared by 0 bases and J by 4 bases, with 13 bases between. Here the CDR3 reads CASSYSSQGAYEQYF. The DNA for the CDR3 is TGTGCCAGCAGTTACTCCTCTCAGGGCGCGTACGAGCAGTACTTC.

The sample holds many counts of this clonotype. This chain connects TRBV9 to TRBJ1-6; D remains ambiguous. The CDR3 totals 15 residues. CDR1 is SGDLS, CDR2 YYNGEE, per germline. Trimming stripped 3 bases from V and 8 bases from J, with 15 bases between. CDR3 in DNA: TGTGCCAGCAGCGACAACCCCCGGAGGGATTCACCCCTCCACTTT. This translates into CASSDNPRRDSPLHF.

The chain employs TRBV7-6 and TRBJ2-7, with D perhaps matching TRBD2 (7 bases). Trimming shortened V by 8 bases and J by 6 bases, and 11 bases separated the two germline ends. The CDR3 has 11 residues. From germline, CDR1 is SGHVS and CDR2 FNYEAQ. For the CDR3, the DNA is TGTGCCAGCCGGGGGGCAGGCGAGCAGTACTTC. As protein: CASRGAGEQYF.